This TCR beta chain came from a study of cytomegalovirus exposure and HLA in healthy donors. This clone turned up a few times. Trimming left V 2 bases short and J 4 bases short, with 11 bases between. The germline V gene has CDR1 SGHDN and CDR2 FVKESK. The CDR3 totals 14 residues. Primers: 60 Vbeta forward and 13 Jbeta reverse. The assay was immunoSEQ multiplex PCR, and TCRdb's table has in-frame clones only and misses some. There are 99,000 or so clones in the sample; around 80% occur only once, and around 2.1% lies in the top ten. Among the donors, all were healthy bone marrow donors. The receptor was derived from a man aged 30-40 years in good health and CMV-seronegative. The V and J genes are TRBV14 and TRBJ1-1, with D unclear. Sequencing was performed on PBMCs. CDR3 in amino acids: CASSQIILFTEAFF. Here the CDR3 DNA reads TGTGCCAGCAGCCAAATAATATTGTTCACTGAAGCTTTCTTT.